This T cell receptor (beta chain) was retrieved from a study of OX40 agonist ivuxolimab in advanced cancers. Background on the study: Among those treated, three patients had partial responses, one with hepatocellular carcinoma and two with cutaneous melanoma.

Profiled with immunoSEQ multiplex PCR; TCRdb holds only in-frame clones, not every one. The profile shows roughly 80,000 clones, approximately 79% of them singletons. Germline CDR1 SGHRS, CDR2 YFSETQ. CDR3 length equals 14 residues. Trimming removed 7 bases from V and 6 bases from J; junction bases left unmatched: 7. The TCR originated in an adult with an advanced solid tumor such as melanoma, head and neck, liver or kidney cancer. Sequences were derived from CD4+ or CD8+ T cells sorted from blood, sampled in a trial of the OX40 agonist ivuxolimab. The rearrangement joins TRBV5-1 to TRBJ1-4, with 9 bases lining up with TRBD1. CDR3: CASGPGQGDEKLFF. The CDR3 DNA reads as TGCGCCAGCGGGCCGGGACAGGGAGATGAAAAACTGTTTTTT. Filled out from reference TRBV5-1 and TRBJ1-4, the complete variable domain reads KAGVTQTPRYLIKTRGQQVTLSCSPISGHRSVSWYQQTPGQGLQFLFEYFSETQRNKGNFPGRFSGRQFSNSRSEMNVSTLELGDSALYLCASGPGQGDEKLFFGSGTQLSVL.